The 26 T cell receptor beta chains reported below all come from one sample, sequenced in a study of blood T cell repertoires in COVID-19. Sequencing was performed with immunoSEQ multiplex PCR; in TCRdb, only in-frame clones are kept and a portion is missing. The data show about 300,000 clones, with around 89% seen just once and 1.5% to 2% held by the top ten. What was sequenced was peripheral blood. Source of these receptors: a woman aged 25 to 39 with COVID-19, enrolled during active disease.

This chain links TRBV18 with TRBJ2-3, with a tentative D call TRBD2 (6 bases). V shed 1 base and J shed 4 bases, with 9 bases lying between them. CDR3 length: 14 residues. Per germline, CDR1 KGHSH and CDR2 LQKENI. The CDR3 sequence is CASSPLGLADTQYF. CDR3 DNA sequence: TGTGCCAGCTCACCACTGGGACTCGCAGATACGCAGTATTTT.

This sequence joins TRBV11-3 and TRBJ1-4; 9 bases are shared with TRBD1. The germline V gene has CDR1 SGHNT and CDR2 YENEEA. CDR3 length: 16 residues. V lost 3 bases, J lost 7 bases, and 9 bases stayed unmatched. This CDR3 reads CASSFGSGTGIEKLFF. The CDR3 DNA follows: TGTGCCAGCAGCTTTGGGTCCGGGACAGGGATTGAAAAACTGTTTTTT. The whole variable domain, remainder taken from reference TRBV11-3 and TRBJ1-4, is EAGVVQSPRYKIIEKKQPVAFWCNPISGHNTLYWYLQNLGQGPELLIRYENEEAVDDSQLPKDRFSAERLKGVDSTLKIQPAELGDSAVYLCASSFGSGTGIEKLFFGSGTQLSVL.

This clone was recorded a few times. The chain couples TRBV7-9 to TRBJ1-6; D is unresolved. From germline, CDR1 is SEHNR and CDR2 FQNEAQ (reference sequence). V lost 3 bases to trimming and J lost 10 bases, with 13 bases between them. CDR3 length: 14 residues. CDR3 region: CASSFTGDGSPLHF. Written as DNA, the CDR3 is TGTGCCAGCAGCTTTACCGGGGATGGGTCACCCCTCCACTTT.

This clone appeared a single time. The chain has TRBV5-6 and TRBJ2-6; the D is unclear. This CDR3 has 14 amino acids. Trimming took off 0 bases at V and 7 bases at J, with 8 bases between the two ends. CDR1 SGHDT and CDR2 YYEEEE come from the germline V gene. The CDR3 reads CASSLAYRANVLTF. For the CDR3, the DNA is TGTGCCAGCAGCTTGGCCTATCGAGCCAACGTCCTGACTTTC.

V usage is TRBV5-4 and J usage is TRBJ1-1; D is possibly TRBD1 (6 bases). This CDR3 is 17 amino acids long. Germline loops: CDR1 SGHNT, CDR2 YYREEE (reference sequence). Trimming took off 1 base at V and 0 bases at J, with 16 bases between the two ends. CDR3 sequence (DNA): TGTGCCAGCAGCTTGTTTCCCTTGGACAGCTTGAACACTGAAGCTTTCTTT. Its protein product is CASSLFPLDSLNTEAFF. The whole variable domain, filled in from reference TRBV5-4 and TRBJ1-1, reads ETGVTQSPTHLIKTRGQQVTLRCSSQSGHNTVSWYQQALGQGPQFIFQYYREEENGRGNFPPRFSGLQFPNYSSELNVNALELDDSALYLCASSLFPLDSLNTEAFFGQGTRLTVV.

The V and J genes are TRBV15 and TRBJ1-3; possible D gene TRBD1, 6 bases. The CDR3 contains 15 residues. V dropped 1 base and J dropped 1 base, with 8 bases sitting between them. Germline CDR1 and CDR2: LNHNV and YYDKDF (reference sequence). CDR3 sequence reads: CATSRGDRSGNTIYF. In DNA, the CDR3 is TGTGCCACCAGCAGAGGCGACAGGTCTGGAAACACCATATATTTT.

The genes are TRBV19 and TRBJ1-2; D gene ambiguous. The germline V and J ends were trimmed by 3 bases and 4 bases, with 6 bases remaining between them. The CDR3 sequence is 12 residues long. Germline V CDR1 and CDR2: LNHDA, SQIVND (reference sequence). CDR3 bases: TGTGCCAGTAGTATTCTCGGCTATGGCTACACCTTC. It translates to CASSILGYGYTF.

This sequence joins TRBV29-1 and TRBJ2-2, with 7 positions matching TRBD1. This CDR3 has 15 amino acids. The germline V gene encodes CDR1 SQVTM and CDR2 ANQGSEA. After removal of 0 bases from V and 1 base from J, the junction contained 2 bases not matched to a gene. CDR3 sequence reads: CSVEEGDRNTGELFF. The CDR3 region has the DNA TGCAGCGTTGAAGAGGGGGACAGGAACACCGGGGAGCTGTTTTTT.

The rearrangement joins TRBV5-6 to TRBJ1-2, with D unresolved. Germline V gives CDR1 SGHDT, CDR2 YYEEEE. The CDR3 spans 14 residues. Trimming took 9 bases from V and 2 from J, leaving 17 bases between them. The CDR3 sequence: CATNLRRINYGYTF. DNA for the CDR3: TGTGCCACCAACCTGAGGAGGATAAACTATGGCTACACCTTC.

J is TRBJ1-3 and V is TRBV19; D remains ambiguous. Germline V gene data show CDR1 as LNHDA and CDR2 as SQIVND (reference sequence). The CDR3 is 16 residues long. V was shortened by 9 bases and J by 2 bases, with 20 bases between the two germline ends. The CDR3 nucleotides are TGTGCCAGCACAAGAAGCGGTGGGTTTACTGGAAACACCATATATTTT. Its translation: CASTRSGGFTGNTIYF.

The gene calls are TRBV6-2 or TRBV6-3 and TRBJ2-3; a possible D gene is TRBD1 (6 bases). Germline V lookup: CDR1 MNHEY, CDR2 SVGEGT. The CDR3 is 18 amino acids. Between the trimmed V and J ends, which lost 3 bases and 0 bases, there was a span of 19 bases. The CDR3 nucleotides are TGTGCCAGCAGTTATCCCACTCAGGGGATGGATAGCACAGATACGCAGTATTTT. Translating it yields CASSYPTQGMDSTDTQYF.

V and J are TRBV4-3 and TRBJ2-2, with TRBD1 matching 8 bases. V was clipped by 0 bases and J by 7 bases; unmatched bases: 4. The CDR3 totals 15 residues. CDR1 LGHNA and CDR2 YSLEER come from the germline V gene. CDR3 region: CASSQDSGGFGELFF. CDR3 DNA: TGCGCCAGCAGCCAAGACTCAGGGGGCTTCGGGGAGCTGTTTTTT.

The count of this clone is one. V and J are TRBV19 and TRBJ1-1; the match to TRBD1 covers 8 bases. The V and J ends lost 5 bases and 8 bases, in that order; junction bases with no gene match: 16. CDR1 and CDR2 (germline): LNHDA, SQIVND (reference sequence). The CDR3 contains 16 residues. CDR3 DNA sequence: TGTGCCAGTAGTCCCTTGAGTCAGGGGGCCTTCGTAGAAGCTTTCTTT. Its protein is CASSPLSQGAFVEAFF.

This sequence joins TRBV6-5 and TRBJ1-2, with D tentatively TRBD1 (6 bases). Looked up from germline, CDR1 is MNHEY and CDR2 is SVGAGI. CDR3 length: 14 amino acids. V lost 10 bases and J lost 4, with 19 bases in between. The CDR3 loop is CATMAGEGVYGYTF. CDR3 in DNA: TGTGCCACCATGGCAGGGGAAGGAGTCTATGGCTACACCTTC.

The chain carries TRBV7-2 and TRBJ2-1; 10 nucleotides agree with TRBD2. Germline CDR1 SGHTA, CDR2 FQGNSA. The CDR3 length is 15 residues. The V gene end was trimmed by 5 bases and the J gene end by 4 bases; junction bases not matched to a gene: 5. Here the CDR3 DNA reads TGTGCCAGCAGCCCAAGGACTAGCGGTTACAATGAGCAGTTCTTC. This sequence encodes CASSPRTSGYNEQFF. Full variable domain (rest looked up from reference TRBV7-2 and TRBJ2-1): GAGVSQSPSNKVTEKGKDVELRCDPISGHTALYWYRQSLGQGLEFLIYFQGNSAPDKSGLPSDRFSAERTGGSVSTLTIQRTQQEDSAVYLCASSPRTSGYNEQFFGPGTRLTVL.

The rearrangement joins TRBV12-1 to TRBJ2-5; the table calls TRBD1, which could not be checked here. TRBV12-1 is classified as a pseudogene. The CDR3 runs 15 residues. For the CDR3, the DNA is TGTGCCAGCAGCTTTGCGCCAGATCCCTTCGAGACCCAGTACTTC. Translating gives CASSFAPDPFETQYF.

The rearrangement joins TRBV13 to TRBJ1-1; TRBD1 might be the D (6 bases). Per germline, CDR1 PRHDT and CDR2 FYEKMQ (reference sequence). The ends were cut back, 0 bases at V and 6 bases at J, with 11 bases in the middle. There are 14 residues in the CDR3. The CDR3 sequence: CASSLGRGGAEAFF. The CDR3 DNA is TGTGCCAGCAGCTTAGGCAGGGGTGGGGCTGAAGCTTTCTTT.

The chain has TRBV5-1 and TRBJ1-3; TRBD1 aligns across 9 bases. Germline V CDR1 and CDR2: SGHRS, YFSETQ. The CDR3 is 15 amino acids. The ends lost 4 bases at V and 2 bases at J; junction bases unmatched: 4. The CDR3 DNA sequence: TGCGCCAGCAGCGTGGGACAGGGAGCTGGAAACACCATATATTTT. Translation gives CASSVGQGAGNTIYF.

The chain carries TRBV11-1 and TRBJ2-3; D gene ambiguous. Looked up from germline, CDR1 is SGHAT and CDR2 is FQDESV (reference sequence). This CDR3 is 12 amino acids long. V was cut by 6 bases and J by 4 bases, with 8 bases left in between. CDR3 residues: CASSVVADTQYF. The CDR3 DNA sequence: TGTGCCAGCAGTGTAGTGGCAGATACGCAGTATTTT. The full variable domain, with the rest looked up from reference TRBV11-1 and TRBJ2-3, is EAEVAQSPRYKITEKSQAVAFWCDPISGHATLYWYRQILGQGPELLVQFQDESVVDDSQLPKDRFSAERLKGVDSTLKIQPAELGDSAMYLCASSVVADTQYFGPGTRLTVL.

The V and J genes are TRBV7-2 and TRBJ1-1, with unresolved D. Per germline, CDR1 SGHTA and CDR2 FQGNSA. The CDR3 has 12 amino acids. V lost 5 bases and J 10 bases, leaving 14 bases between the germline ends. CDR3 in amino acids: CASSRPEGGAFF. The CDR3 DNA is TGTGCCAGCAGCCGCCCTGAGGGAGGAGCTTTCTTT. Supplemented by reference TRBV7-2 and TRBJ1-1, the full variable domain reads GAGVSQSPSNKVTEKGKDVELRCDPISGHTALYWYRQSLGQGLEFLIYFQGNSAPDKSGLPSDRFSAERTGGSVSTLTIQRTQQEDSAVYLCASSRPEGGAFFGQGTRLTVV.

The chain uses TRBV7-9 and TRBJ2-7; maybe TRBD1 (6 bases). The CDR3 is 14 residues long. CDR1 and CDR2 (germline): SEHNR, FQNEAQ (reference sequence). V was cut by 2 bases and J by 3 bases, with 11 bases left in between. Here the CDR3 reads CASSLTGWGYEQYF. The DNA for the CDR3 is TGTGCCAGCAGCTTAACAGGGTGGGGCTACGAGCAGTACTTC.

The chain recombines TRBV4-1 with TRBJ1-5; D perhaps matches TRBD1 (6 bases). CDR1 and CDR2 from the germline V gene are MGHRA and YSYEKL. CDR3 size: 16 residues. Trimming pared 1 base from V and 5 bases from J, leaving 15 bases between. In DNA form, the CDR3 reads TGCGCCAGCAGCCAAGGAACCGGGACAAAAGATCAGCCCCAGCATTTT. This gives the protein CASSQGTGTKDQPQHF.

In nucleotides, the CDR3 is TGTGCCAGCAGCTTGGGGGCCTCGGGATATGAGCAGTTCTTC. Translating it yields CASSLGASGYEQFF. The chain has TRBV13 and TRBJ2-1, with a tentative D call TRBD1 (6 bases). The CDR3 length is 14 residues. The V end was cut by 3 bases, the J end by 8 bases, with 14 bases between. CDR1 is PRHDT and CDR2 is FYEKMQ in the germline V gene (reference sequence).

The chain carries TRBV5-4 and TRBJ2-1; D not resolved. The V end was cut by 4 bases, the J end by 2 bases, with 7 bases between. The CDR3 runs 13 residues. From germline, CDR1 is SGHNT and CDR2 YYREEE (reference sequence). The CDR3 loop reads CASSPLPYNEQFF. CDR3 nucleotide sequence: TGTGCCAGCAGCCCTCTCCCCTACAATGAGCAGTTCTTC.

The chain uses TRBV19 and TRBJ2-1; 8 nucleotides match TRBD2. The germline CDR1 and CDR2 sequences are LNHDA and SQIVND (reference sequence). The CDR3 is 12 amino acids. V dropped 11 bases and J dropped 5; count of bases not matched to a gene: 5. The CDR3 nucleotides read TGTGCCTCCCAGACTAGCGACAATGAGCAGTTCTTC. Its translation is CASQTSDNEQFF.

This sequence joins TRBV11-3 and TRBJ2-2; no firm D call. Between the trimmed V and J ends, which lost 1 base and 0 bases, there was a span of 6 bases. There are 15 residues in the CDR3. The germline V gene encodes CDR1 SGHNT and CDR2 YENEEA. The DNA of the CDR3 is TGTGCCAGCAGCTTAGGAGGTGCGAACACCGGGGAGCTGTTTTTT. It codes for CASSLGGANTGELFF. The entire variable domain, with the rest obtained from reference TRBV11-3 and TRBJ2-2, is as follows: EAGVVQSPRYKIIEKKQPVAFWCNPISGHNTLYWYLQNLGQGPELLIRYENEEAVDDSQLPKDRFSAERLKGVDSTLKIQPAELGDSAVYLCASSLGGANTGELFFGEGSRLTVL.